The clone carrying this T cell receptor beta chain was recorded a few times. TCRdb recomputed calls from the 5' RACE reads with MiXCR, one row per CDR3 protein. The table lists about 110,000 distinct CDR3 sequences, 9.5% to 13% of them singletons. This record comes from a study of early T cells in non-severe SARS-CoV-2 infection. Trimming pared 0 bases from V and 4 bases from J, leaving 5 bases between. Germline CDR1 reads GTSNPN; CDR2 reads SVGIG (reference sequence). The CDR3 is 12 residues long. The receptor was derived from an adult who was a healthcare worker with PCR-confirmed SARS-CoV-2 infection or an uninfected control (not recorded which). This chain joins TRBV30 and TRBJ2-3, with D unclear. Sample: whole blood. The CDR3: CAWSVGSDTQYF. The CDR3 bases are TGTGCCTGGAGTGTTGGATCAGATACGCAGTATTTT.